This T cell receptor beta chain derives from a study of blood T cell repertoires in COVID-19. Study in general: The study drew acute and convalescent COVID-19 samples from the United States, Italy and Spain.

This clone was seen just once. The assay was immunoSEQ multiplex PCR, and TCRdb's table has in-frame clones only and misses some. The sample yields fewer than 350,000 clones, about 86% seen once. The germline CDR1 and CDR2 sequences are SGHRS and YFSETQ. The CDR3 extends over 12 amino acids. The V end lost 4 bases, the J end lost 7 bases, and 11 bases lay between the germline ends. Sequenced material: peripheral blood. This clonotype was obtained from a woman in her fifties or sixties with active or convalescent COVID-19. This chain links TRBV5-1 with TRBJ2-5; no firm D call. The CDR3 region is CASSLGSGTQYF. In DNA, the CDR3 is TGCGCCAGCAGCCTTGGCAGTGGGACCCAGTACTTC. The variable domain in full, with the rest retrieved from reference TRBV5-1 and TRBJ2-5, is KAGVTQTPRYLIKTRGQQVTLSCSPISGHRSVSWYQQTPGQGLQFLFEYFSETQRNKGNFPGRFSGRQFSNSRSEMNVSTLELGDSALYLCASSLGSGTQYFGPGTRLLVL.